This T cell receptor beta chain was recovered during a study of tumor-infiltrating lymphocytes in localized non-small cell lung cancer. Study-wide results and caveats: Available tissue quantity limited TCR sequencing to a patient subset. Immunotypes IM1 and IM2 had similar TCR-derived T-cell fractions. Technical variation could not be separated from intratumor heterogeneity here.

Points on this clone: The antigen is not known.

The protocol was immunoSEQ multiplex PCR, while the TCRdb copy is restricted to in-frame clones and leaves out a portion. This sample yields under 8,500 clones, of which about two thirds are seen a single time; around 11% belongs to the top ten. The germline gives CDR1 ENHRY, CDR2 SYGVKD. The CDR3 has 11 amino acids. Trimming removed 10 bases at V and 5 bases at J, with 12 bases between. Sequenced: lung tumor tissue. This clonotype originated in a human donor with non-small cell lung cancer. The rearrangement links TRBV10-3 to TRBJ2-7, with TRBD2 as a possible D gene (6 bases). CDR3 nucleotides: TGTGCCAGCAGAGGAGGGGACGAGCAGTACTTC. Residues: CASRGGDEQYF.